Listed here are 24 T cell receptor beta chains from one sample, sequenced in a study of metastatic and nonmetastatic thyroid tumors. Every patient was untreated before thyroid surgery. With MiXCR, TCRdb reprocessed the PCR reads. Counted here are 25,000 to 30,000 clones, about 22% occurring once; the ten biggest clones make up approximately 2.3%. Specimen: blood. The receptor source for this set is a female donor with papillary thyroid cancer or a benign thyroid nodule (not recorded which). Some clones in this sample may be carry-over from other donors' samples.

This clone was recorded at least ten times. The rearrangement joins TRBV25-1 to TRBJ1-1, with D uncertain. Germline CDR1 reads MGHDK; CDR2 reads SYGVNS. Trimming pared 4 bases from V and 1 base from J, leaving 4 bases between. The CDR3 is 12 amino acids. CDR3 coding DNA: TGTGCCAGCAGTGTATCGAACACTGAAGCTTTCTTT. It is translated as CASSVSNTEAFF.

This clone qualifies as medium-sized. The CDR3 sequence: CASSRTSGRSLSTNEQFF. CDR3 nucleotide sequence: TGTGCCAGCAGTCGGACTAGCGGGAGGAGTCTCTCTACAAATGAGCAGTTCTTC. The chain has TRBV6-2 or TRBV6-3 and TRBJ2-1; 14 bases align to TRBD2. This CDR3 is 18 amino acids long. Germline trimming cut 5 bases from V and 7 bases from J; bases unmatched to any gene: 13. The germline gives CDR1 MNHEY, CDR2 SVGEGT.

About this clone: A clone one base away is much larger, so this may be a read error. This rearrangement joins TRBV7-6 to TRBJ2-7, with 7 bases identical to TRBD2. Germline V lookup: CDR1 SGHVS, CDR2 FNYEAQ. The CDR3 sequence is 20 residues long. Written as DNA, the CDR3 is TGTGCTAGCAGCTTGTGGGGACTGCGAATCGGGCGACCTCGGACTAGGGAGCGGTACTTC. It specifies CASSLWGLRIGRPRTRERYF.

Relative to its sample, this clone is medium-sized. The V and J genes are TRBV7-3 and TRBJ2-7; 13 bases align to TRBD2. The CDR3 covers 19 residues. With 6 bases clipped from V and 4 bases from J, the junction kept 18 bases outside the gene matches. Germline CDR1 reads SGHTA; CDR2 reads FQGTGA. CDR3 loop: CASRQRLAGGPGGPYEQYF. CDR3 DNA sequence: TGTGCCAGCAGGCAAAGACTAGCGGGAGGACCAGGGGGGCCATACGAGCAGTACTTC.

By share, this clone counts as medium-sized (0.01 to 0.1%). Other DNA sequences in the sample encode the same CDR3. The chain employs TRBV12-5 and TRBJ2-7, with D uncertain. V lost 7 bases, J lost 2 bases, and 9 bases lay in between. CDR1 is LGHNT, CDR2 FRNRAP, per germline. This CDR3 has 12 residues. The CDR3 here is CASADTPYEQYF. The DNA of the CDR3 is TGTGCTAGTGCTGACACTCCCTACGAGCAGTACTTC.

This clone was counted ten times or more. The genes are TRBV2 and TRBJ2-2, with TRBD2 identical over 9 bases. This CDR3 is built from 16 residues. Looked up from germline, CDR1 is SNHLY and CDR2 is FYNNEI. Trimming removed 3 bases from V and 3 bases from J; junction bases left unmatched: 5. The CDR3 DNA reads TGTGCCAGCAGTGATGGCGGGAGGGCCCACACCGGGGAGCTGTTTTTT. Residues: CASSDGGRAHTGELFF.

Many counts were recorded for this clone. At one of its ends the junction is not consistent with the germline gene, which may arise from a read error. This chain uses TRBV10-3 with TRBJ1-1; D not resolved. The CDR3 runs 15 residues. Germline loops: CDR1 ENHRY, CDR2 SYGVKD. The DNA for the CDR3 is TGTGCCATCAGTGAGTCGAGGCCGTTGAACTCTGAAGCTTTCTTT. Translated: CAISESRPLNSEAFF.

In regard to this clone: A clone one base away is much larger, so this may be a read error. The chain is built from TRBV20-1 and TRBJ2-2; TRBD2 agrees at 7 bases. Trimming took 5 bases from V and 3 from J; bases not matched to a gene: 6. CDR3 size: 14 residues. Germline V gives CDR1 DFQATT, CDR2 SNEGSKA (reference sequence). The CDR3 DNA is TGCAGTGCTGACCGGGAGGTCCACACCGGGGAGCTGTTTTTT. Translated: CSADREVHTGELFF.

This clone has a single count. The chain combines TRBV5-1 with TRBJ2-2; 10 bases fit TRBD2. Germline assignment: CDR1 SGHRS and CDR2 YFSETQ. The CDR3 is made up of 17 amino acids. V dropped 5 bases and J dropped 7; count of bases not matched to a gene: 14. The CDR3 DNA reads TGCGCCAGCAGTCCCCAACCGGGACTAGCGAAGGGCGGGGAGCTGTTTTTT. The encoded protein is CASSPQPGLAKGGELFF.

This clone has a count of ten or more. This chain joins TRBV2 and TRBJ2-4, with D possibly being TRBD2 (5 bases). With 6 bases removed from V and 4 bases from J, the gap between germline ends came to 13 bases. The CDR3 is 14 amino acids. Germline V lookup: CDR1 SNHLY, CDR2 FYNNEI. The CDR3 DNA reads TGTGCCAGCAGGGACTGGAGGATAAAAAACATTCAGTACTTC. Translation gives CASRDWRIKNIQYF.

This clone was detected many times. One end of the junction varies from germline; a read error may be responsible. This chain uses TRBV28 with TRBJ2-7; D remains unclear. The CDR3 totals 14 residues. The germline V gene has CDR1 MDHEN and CDR2 SYDVKM. The CDR3 DNA sequence: TGTGCCAGCAGCCCCCCCCGCTCTATGTACGAGCAGTGCTTC. This gives the protein CASSPPRSMYEQCF.

By sample share, this clone is medium-sized (0.01 to 0.1%). The J gene is TRBJ2-7, the V gene TRBV19; D possibly corresponds to TRBD1 (5 bases). The CDR3 runs 15 residues. V lost 4 bases and J lost 0, with 13 bases in between. In germline, CDR1 is LNHDA, CDR2 SQIVND (reference sequence). The CDR3 DNA reads TGTGCCAGTAGTAATCCGGCAGGGTTCTCCTACGAGCAGTACTTC. Amino acids: CASSNPAGFSYEQYF.

There are many counts of this clone. V gene TRBV29-1 combines with J gene TRBJ2-3; the D is unclear. The CDR3 length is 13 residues. Germline V gene sequence: CDR1 SQVTM, CDR2 ANQGSEA. Trimming pared 3 bases from V and 2 bases from J, leaving 9 bases between. Written as DNA, the CDR3 is TGCAGCGTTGATTATCGGCACACAGATACGCAGTATTTT. It is translated as CSVDYRHTDTQYF.

Many counts were recorded for this clone. The chain uses TRBV20-1 and TRBJ2-1; D is undetermined. Trimming left V 3 bases short and J 4 bases short, with 4 bases between. CDR3 length: 11 amino acids. Germline V gene lookup returns CDR1 DFQATT and CDR2 SNEGSKA (reference sequence). The CDR3 is CSASEYNEQFF. DNA of the CDR3: TGCAGTGCTAGCGAGTACAATGAGCAGTTCTTC.

Notes on this clone: Its ends do not fully match the called genes, so a read error is possible. The chain links TRBV7-7 to TRBJ1-4; D uncertain. The germline V gene has CDR1 SSHAT and CDR2 FNYEAQ (reference sequence). This CDR3 comprises 13 residues. CDR3 residues: CASSLVPGEKLFF. The CDR3 DNA is TGTGCTAGCAGCTTAGTCCCGGGGGAAAAACTGTTTTTT.

This clone was found many times. This chain uses TRBV5-6 with TRBJ1-2; no definite D call. The CDR3 sequence is 13 residues long. Trimming removed 2 bases from V and 14 bases from J, with 19 bases in between. Germline CDR1 and CDR2: SGHDT and YYEEEE. As DNA, the CDR3 is TGTGCCAGCAGCTTAAGTTTAGGGCTGGGTGGTACCTTC. Translated: CASSLSLGLGGTF.

A word on this clone: At one end the junction does not follow the germline gene, possibly because of a read error. The V gene is TRBV5-4, the J gene TRBJ1-2, with a weak D call TRBD1 (5 bases). The CDR3 has 13 residues. Germline CDR1 SGHNT, CDR2 YYREEE (reference sequence). The CDR3 sequence is CASISGASYGHTF. CDR3 coding DNA: TGTGCCAGCATCTCCGGGGCCTCCTATGGCCACACCTTC.

This clone was found many times. This sequence joins TRBV7-3 and TRBJ2-1; a possible D gene is TRBD2 (6 bases). This CDR3 is built from 15 residues. V was pared by 1 base and J by 7 bases, with 14 bases between. The germline gives CDR1 SGHTA, CDR2 FQGTGA. The CDR3 loop is CASSLMAGRDNEQFF. CDR3 nucleotide sequence: TGTGCCAGCAGCTTAATGGCGGGGCGGGATAATGAGCAGTTCTTC.

In its sample, this clone is medium-sized. The chain employs TRBV30 and TRBJ2-7; D is possibly TRBD1 or TRBD2 (6 bases each). Trimming took off 4 bases at V and 3 bases at J, with 13 bases between the two ends. Germline V gene sequence: CDR1 GTSNPN, CDR2 SVGIG (reference sequence). This CDR3 has 13 residues. CDR3 residues: CAWIRLGGYEQYF. The CDR3 coding sequence is TGTGCCTGGATTCGACTAGGGGGCTACGAGCAGTACTTC. The entire variable domain, with the rest obtained from reference TRBV30 and TRBJ2-7, is as follows: SQTIHQWPATLVQPVGSPLSLECTVEGTSNPNLYWYRQAAGRGLQLLFYSVGIGQISSEVPQNLSASRPQDRQFILSSKKLLLSDSGFYLCAWIRLGGYEQYFGPGTRLTVT.

The rearrangement uses TRBV7-9 and TRBJ2-7, with D tentatively TRBD1 (6 bases). CDR1 SEHNR and CDR2 FQNEAQ come from the germline V gene (reference sequence). The CDR3 totals 14 residues. V gave up 7 bases and J gave up 6 bases, with 19 bases separating them. Here the CDR3 DNA reads TGTGCCAGCAATACATGGGGGCACGAGGGCGAGCAGTACTTC. Translated: CASNTWGHEGEQYF.

This clone has a count of ten or more. This chain links TRBV15 with TRBJ2-5; D unresolved. Germline V CDR1 and CDR2: LNHNV, YYDKDF (reference sequence). V lost 1 base, J lost 5 bases, and 14 bases lay in between. The CDR3 consists of 15 residues. The CDR3 loop reads CATSRVPIDGETQYF. CDR3 nucleotides: TGTGCCACCAGCAGAGTACCAATTGACGGTGAGACCCAGTACTTC. Together with reference TRBV15 and TRBJ2-5, the CDR3 gives the full variable domain: DAMVIQNPRYQVTQFGKPVTLSCSQTLNHNVMYWYQQKSSQAPKLLFHYYDKDFNNEADTPDNFQSRRPNTSFCFLDIRSPGLGDTAMYLCATSRVPIDGETQYFGPGTRLLVL.

There are a few counts of this clone. This rearrangement joins TRBV27 to TRBJ2-1; 12 bases match TRBD2. Looked up from germline, CDR1 is MNHEY and CDR2 is SMNVEV (reference sequence). V was pared by 7 bases and J by 4 bases, with 8 bases of the junction left unmatched. This CDR3 region has 16 residues. CDR3 coding DNA: TGTGCCAGCAAGACCTCCGGGACTAGCGGGTACAATGAGCAGTTCTTC. The encoded protein is CASKTSGTSGYNEQFF.

As for this clone: A junction end diverges from the germline sequence, so it may reflect a read error. This chain connects TRBV6-2 or TRBV6-3 to TRBJ2-7; 10 nucleotides line up with TRBD2. The germline CDR1 and CDR2 sequences are MNHEY and SVGEGT. CDR3 size: 18 residues. This CDR3 reads CASGYSSLRTSGSYEQHF. CDR3 DNA: TGTGCCAGCGGTTACTCGAGTTTACGGACTAGCGGCTCCTACGAGCAGCACTTC.

Concerning this clone: Compared with germline, one end of the junction differs, possibly owing to a read error. The rearrangement joins TRBV2 to TRBJ2-7; TRBD1 agrees at 8 bases. Germline loops: CDR1 SNHLY, CDR2 FYNNEI. The CDR3 has 15 residues. The CDR3 is CASRDRGAFNYERYF. As DNA, the CDR3 is TGTGCCAGCAGAGACAGGGGCGCTTTCAACTACGAGCGGTACTTC.